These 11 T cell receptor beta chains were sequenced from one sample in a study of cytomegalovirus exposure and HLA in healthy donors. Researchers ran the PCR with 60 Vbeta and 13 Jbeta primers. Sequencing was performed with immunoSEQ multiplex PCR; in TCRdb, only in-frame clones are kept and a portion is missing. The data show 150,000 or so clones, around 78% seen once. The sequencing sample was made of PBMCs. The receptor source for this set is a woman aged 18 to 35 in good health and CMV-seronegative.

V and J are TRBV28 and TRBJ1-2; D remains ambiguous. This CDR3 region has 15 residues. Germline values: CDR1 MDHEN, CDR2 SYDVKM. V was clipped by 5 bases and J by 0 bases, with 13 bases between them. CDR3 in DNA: TGTGCCAGCAGTATGTCAATCTTAGCTAACTATGGCTACACCTTC. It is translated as CASSMSILANYGYTF.

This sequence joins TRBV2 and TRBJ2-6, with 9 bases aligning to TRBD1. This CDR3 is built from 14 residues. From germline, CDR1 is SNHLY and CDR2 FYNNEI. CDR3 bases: TGTGGGGGACAGGGAACTTCTGGGGCCAACGTCCTGACTTTC. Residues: CGGQGTSGANVLTF.

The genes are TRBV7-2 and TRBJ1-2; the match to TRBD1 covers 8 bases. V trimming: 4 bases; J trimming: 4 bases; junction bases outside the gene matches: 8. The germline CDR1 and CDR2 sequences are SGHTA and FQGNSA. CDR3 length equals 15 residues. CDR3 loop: CASSYPTGASYGYTF. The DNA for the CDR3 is TGTGCCAGCAGCTATCCGACAGGGGCTTCCTATGGCTACACCTTC.

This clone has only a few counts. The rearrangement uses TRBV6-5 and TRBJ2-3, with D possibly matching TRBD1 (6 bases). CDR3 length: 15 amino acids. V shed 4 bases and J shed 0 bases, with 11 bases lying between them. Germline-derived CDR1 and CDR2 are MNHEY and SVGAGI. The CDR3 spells CASSSWTASTDTQYF. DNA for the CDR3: TGTGCCAGCAGTTCCTGGACAGCTAGCACAGATACGCAGTATTTT.

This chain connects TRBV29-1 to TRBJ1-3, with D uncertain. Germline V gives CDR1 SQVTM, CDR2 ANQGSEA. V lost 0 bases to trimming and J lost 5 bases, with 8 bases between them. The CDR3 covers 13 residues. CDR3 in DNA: TGCAGCGTTGAAGAAAGCGGCCGAAACACCATATATTTT. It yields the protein CSVEESGRNTIYF. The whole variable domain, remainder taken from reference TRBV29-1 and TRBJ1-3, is SAVISQKPSRDICQRGTSLTIQCQVDSQVTMMFWYRQQPGQSLTLIATANQGSEATYESGFVIDKFPISRPNLTFSTLTVSNMSPEDSSIYLCSVEESGRNTIYFGEGSWLTVV.

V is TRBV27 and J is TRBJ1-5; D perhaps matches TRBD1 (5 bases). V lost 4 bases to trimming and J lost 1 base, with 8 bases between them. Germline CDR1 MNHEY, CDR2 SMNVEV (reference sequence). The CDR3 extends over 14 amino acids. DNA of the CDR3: TGTGCCAGCAGTTCGACAGCAAGCAATCAGCCCCAGCATTTT. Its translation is CASSSTASNQPQHF.

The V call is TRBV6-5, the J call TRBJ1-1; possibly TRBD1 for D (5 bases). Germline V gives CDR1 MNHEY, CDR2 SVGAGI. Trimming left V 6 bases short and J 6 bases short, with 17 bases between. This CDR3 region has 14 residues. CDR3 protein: CASSSGGGSSEAFF. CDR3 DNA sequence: TGTGCCAGCAGCTCGGGGGGGGGTAGTTCTGAAGCTTTCTTT.

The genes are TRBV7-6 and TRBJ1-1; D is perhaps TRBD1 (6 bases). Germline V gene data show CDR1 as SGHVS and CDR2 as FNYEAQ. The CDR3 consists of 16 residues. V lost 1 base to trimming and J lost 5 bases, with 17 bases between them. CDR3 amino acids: CASSLGRSGVNTEAFF. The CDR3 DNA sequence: TGTGCCAGCAGCTTAGGTCGGTCAGGGGTCAATACTGAAGCTTTCTTT. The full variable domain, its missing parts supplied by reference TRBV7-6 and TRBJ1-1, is GAGVSQSPRYKVTKRGQDVALRCDPISGHVSLYWYRQALGQGPEFLTYFNYEAQQDKSGLPNDRFSAERPEGSISTLTIQRTEQRDSAMYRCASSLGRSGVNTEAFFGQGTRLTVV.

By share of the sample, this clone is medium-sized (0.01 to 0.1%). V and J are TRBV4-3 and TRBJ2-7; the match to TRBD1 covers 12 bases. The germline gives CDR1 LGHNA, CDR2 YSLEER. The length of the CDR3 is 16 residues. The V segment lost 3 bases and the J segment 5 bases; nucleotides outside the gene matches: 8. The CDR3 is CASSQDTGTGGNEQYF. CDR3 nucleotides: TGCGCCAGCAGCCAGGACACCGGGACAGGGGGCAACGAGCAGTACTTC.

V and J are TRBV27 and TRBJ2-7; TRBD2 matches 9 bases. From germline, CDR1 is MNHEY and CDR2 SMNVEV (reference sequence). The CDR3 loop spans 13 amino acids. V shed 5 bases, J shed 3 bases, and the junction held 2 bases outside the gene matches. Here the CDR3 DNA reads TGTGCCAGCAGTAGTAGCGGGAGCTACGAGCAGTACGTC. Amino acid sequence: CASSSSGSYEQYV.

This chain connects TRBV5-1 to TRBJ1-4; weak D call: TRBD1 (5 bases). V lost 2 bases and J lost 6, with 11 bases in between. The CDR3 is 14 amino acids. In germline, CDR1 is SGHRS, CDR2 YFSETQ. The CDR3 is CASSLRGGDEKLFF. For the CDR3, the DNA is TGCGCCAGCAGCTTACGGGGGGGGGATGAAAAACTGTTTTTT.